These 19 T cell receptor beta chains were sequenced from one sample in a study of vaccination and CD4 T cells after COVID-19 (dated by TCRdb to between 2021 and 2024). These receptors have no identified antigens. The treatment or condition tag for this specimen amounts to: approximately 9-day PBMC culture with coronavirus spike peptide pools or control peptides (ViraFEST assay). Library preparation employed PCR. The listed sequencing device is Illumina iSeq 100. DNA from cultured CD4+ T cells underwent TCR sequencing with the Oncomine TCR Beta short-read assay at the Johns Hopkins FTIC core. Using fastp at Q25 and MiXCR, TCRdb reprocessed the public reads and kept productive beta chains. Entries that share a CDR3 protein sequence are merged under the most common genes and DNA. This sample is represented by 20,000 or so distinct CDR3 sequences; 40% of them were singletons. The ten largest account for over 8% of the sample.

The sequences come from CD4+ T cells from blood, cultured in vitro, collected after SARS-CoV-2 vaccination. Every receptor here comes from a human donor who had recovered from COVID-19.

V and J are TRBV19 and TRBJ1-5; 9 bases agree with TRBD1. The length of the CDR3 is 17 residues. V was pared by 5 bases and J by 3 bases, with 11 bases of the junction left unmatched. Germline V gives CDR1 LNHDA, CDR2 SQIVND (reference sequence). The chain's CDR3 is CASSPPGTGRNNQPQHF. The DNA for the CDR3 is TGTGCCAGTAGTCCCCCCGGGACAGGGCGTAACAATCAGCCCCAGCATTTT. Based on the CDR3 plus reference TRBV19 and TRBJ1-5, the full variable domain is DGGITQSPKYLFRKEGQNVTLSCEQNLNHDAMYWYRQDPGQGLRLIYYSQIVNDFQKGDIAEGYSVSREKKESFPLTVTSAQKNPTAFYLCASSPPGTGRNNQPQHFGDGTRLSIL.

This chain links TRBV12-3 or TRBV12-4 with TRBJ1-2, with D perhaps TRBD1 (5 bases). This CDR3 spans 15 amino acids. V shed 2 bases and J shed 7 bases, with 17 bases lying between them. CDR3: CASSLKPGGVRGYTF. The CDR3 nucleotides are TGTGCCAGCAGTTTAAAACCTGGGGGGGTTCGTGGCTACACCTTC.

J is TRBJ1-2 and V is TRBV28; D is unresolved. The CDR3 has 12 amino acids. Germline V gives CDR1 MDHEN, CDR2 SYDVKM. V was pared by 7 bases and J by 5 bases, with 11 bases between. This chain's CDR3 is CASKIGEYGYTF. Here the CDR3 DNA reads TGTGCCAGCAAAATCGGGGAGTATGGCTACACCTTC.

The chain joins TRBV5-1 to TRBJ2-7, with D maybe TRBD1 (5 bases). CDR1 and CDR2 from the germline V gene are SGHRS and YFSETQ. V lost 4 bases and J 6 bases, leaving 20 bases between the germline ends. This CDR3 is built from 15 residues. CDR3 in DNA: TGCGCCAGCAGCCTCGAGCAGGGATCGTGGGTCGAGCAGTACTTC. This gives the protein CASSLEQGSWVEQYF.

The chain recombines TRBV7-9 with TRBJ1-2, with 7 bases fitting TRBD1. Germline V gene data show CDR1 as SEHNR and CDR2 as FQNEAQ (reference sequence). The J segment lost 4 bases and the V segment lost 0 bases, leaving 5 bases of the junction unmatched. The CDR3 loop spans 15 amino acids. The CDR3 spells CASSLAGQAFYGYTF. The CDR3 DNA reads as TGTGCCAGCAGCTTAGCCGGACAGGCGTTCTATGGCTACACCTTC.

V gene TRBV5-1 combines with J gene TRBJ1-1; D may be TRBD1 (5 bases). The CDR3 is made up of 11 amino acids. Germline CDR1 is SGHRS and CDR2 is YFSETQ. Trimming pared 5 bases from V and 11 bases from J, leaving 13 bases between. In DNA form, the CDR3 reads TGCGCCAGCAGACGAGACAGCCTGGCTTTCTTT. It specifies CASRRDSLAFF.

This clonotype was counted between two and nine times. V usage is TRBV6-2 or TRBV6-3 and J usage is TRBJ1-2; no firm D call. Trimming left V 6 bases short and J 7 bases short, with 9 bases between. The V gene's germline CDR1 is MNHEY and CDR2 SVGEGT. This CDR3 has 11 residues. CDR3 sequence (DNA): TGTGCCAGCAGCTCGACGTTTGGCTACACCTTC. Encoded protein: CASSSTFGYTF.

The rearrangement joins TRBV7-9 to TRBJ1-5; maybe TRBD1 (6 bases). V lost 5 bases and J lost 3, with 17 bases in between. This CDR3 region has 16 residues. Germline CDR1 and CDR2: SEHNR and FQNEAQ (reference sequence). The CDR3 here is CASSLSDRGNNQPQHF. The CDR3 nucleotides read TGTGCCAGCAGCCTGTCGGACAGAGGGAACAATCAGCCCCAGCATTTT. The variable domain in full, completed from reference TRBV7-9 and TRBJ1-5, reads DTGVSQNPRHKITKRGQNVTFRCDPISEHNRLYWYRQTLGQGPEFLTYFQNEAQLEKSRLLSDRFSAERPKGSFSTLEIQRTEQGDSAMYLCASSLSDRGNNQPQHFGDGTRLSIL.

Worth noting for this clonotype: A read error may account for a junction end that differs from germline. The V call is TRBV11-3, the J call TRBJ2-2, with a possible D match to TRBD1 (6 bases). The germline V gene has CDR1 SGHNT and CDR2 YENEEA. The CDR3 consists of 12 residues. The CDR3 reads CARAGDTGEPFF. As DNA, the CDR3 is TGTGCCCGAGCAGGGGACACCGGGGAGCCGTTTTTT.

V usage is TRBV2 and J usage is TRBJ2-5; D uncertain. The CDR3 has 13 amino acids. Germline values: CDR1 SNHLY, CDR2 FYNNEI. V was clipped by 1 base and J by 5 bases, with 8 bases between them. The CDR3 here is CASSEDRRETQYF. CDR3 nucleotide sequence: TGTGCCAGCAGTGAAGATAGGCGGGAGACCCAGTACTTC.

The V gene is TRBV6-2 or TRBV6-3, the J gene TRBJ1-5; tentatively, D is TRBD1 (6 bases). The CDR3 extends over 14 amino acids. In germline, CDR1 is MNHEY, CDR2 SVGEGT. V was cut by 7 bases and J by 1 base, with 11 bases left in between. The CDR3 loop is CASNKQGSNQPQHF. The CDR3 coding sequence is TGTGCCAGCAATAAGCAGGGGAGCAATCAGCCCCAGCATTTT.

The V gene is TRBV9, the J gene TRBJ1-6; maybe TRBD1 (6 bases). Trimming removed 0 bases from V and 7 bases from J, with 8 bases in between. CDR3 size: 14 residues. Germline CDR1 is SGDLS and CDR2 is YYNGEE. In DNA, the CDR3 is TGTGCCAGCAGCGTAGGACAGGAGAATTCACCCCTCCACTTT. Its translation is CASSVGQENSPLHF. The whole variable domain, filled in from reference TRBV9 and TRBJ1-6, reads DSGVTQTPKHLITATGQRVTLRCSPRSGDLSVYWYQQSLDQGLQFLIQYYNGEERAKGNILERFSAQQFPDLHSELNLSSLELGDSALYFCASSVGQENSPLHFGNGTRLTVT.

This clonotype rates as medium-sized. The chain couples TRBV27 to TRBJ2-2; D is uncertain. The CDR3 is 14 residues long. The V gene lost 4 bases and the J gene lost 4 bases, with 10 bases spanning the gap. From germline, CDR1 is MNHEY and CDR2 SMNVEV (reference sequence). The CDR3 bases are TGTGCCAGCAGTTCCACCCCCGGCACCGGGGAGCTGTTTTTT. Protein sequence: CASSSTPGTGELFF.

This clonotype was observed a few times. The J gene is TRBJ1-5, the V gene TRBV27, with no clear D. The CDR3 totals 15 residues. Germline CDR1 reads MNHEY; CDR2 reads SMNVEV (reference sequence). Trimming cost V 2 bases and J 0 bases, with 8 bases left between them. CDR3 nucleotide sequence: TGTGCCAGCAGTTTAGGTTCGGGTAGCAATCAGCCCCAGCATTTT. It yields the protein CASSLGSGSNQPQHF.

This clonotype was recorded once. V gene TRBV20-1 combines with J gene TRBJ2-7, with 7 bases identical to TRBD1. This CDR3 comprises 15 residues. Germline V gene sequence: CDR1 DFQATT, CDR2 SNEGSKA (reference sequence). The ends lost 0 bases at V and 7 bases at J; junction bases unmatched: 12. CDR3 nucleotide sequence: TGCAGTGCTAGAGATTTCTCGACAGGGACGCGGGAGCAGTACTTC. Amino acids: CSARDFSTGTREQYF.

This clonotype was seen more than once but under ten times. The J gene is TRBJ1-2, the V gene TRBV7-9; D gene uncertain. V was clipped by 1 base and J by 8 bases, with 17 bases between them. Germline V gene sequence: CDR1 SEHNR, CDR2 FQNEAQ (reference sequence). This CDR3 is 15 amino acids long. The CDR3 sequence: CASSLGGRIQRGYTF. The CDR3 nucleotides read TGTGCCAGCAGCTTAGGTGGACGGATCCAACGGGGCTACACCTTC.

The chain joins TRBV4-2 to TRBJ1-3; no firm D call. Trimming took off 0 bases at V and 4 bases at J, with 16 bases between the two ends. This CDR3 is built from 17 residues. CDR1 is LGHNA and CDR2 is YNFKEQ in the germline V gene. CDR3 coding DNA: TGTGCCAGCAGCCAAGATTTTGGCAGTAGTATAGGAAACACCATATATTTT. It translates to CASSQDFGSSIGNTIYF.

The gene calls are TRBV12-3 or TRBV12-4 and TRBJ1-2; 9 bases are a match to TRBD1. The junction had 8 bases not matched to a gene; V was cut back by 6 bases and J by 6 bases. This CDR3 region has 14 residues. The chain's CDR3 is CASSDRTGVNGYTF. The CDR3 DNA is TGTGCCAGCAGCGACCGGACAGGGGTCAATGGCTACACCTTC.

V gene TRBV7-2 combines with J gene TRBJ2-1; D not resolved. The CDR3 totals 14 residues. Germline V lookup: CDR1 SGHTA, CDR2 FQGNSA. The V gene lost 0 bases and the J gene lost 4 bases, with 7 bases spanning the gap. CDR3 residues: CASSLAPGYNEQFF. The CDR3 DNA reads TGTGCCAGCAGCTTAGCGCCAGGATACAATGAGCAGTTCTTC.